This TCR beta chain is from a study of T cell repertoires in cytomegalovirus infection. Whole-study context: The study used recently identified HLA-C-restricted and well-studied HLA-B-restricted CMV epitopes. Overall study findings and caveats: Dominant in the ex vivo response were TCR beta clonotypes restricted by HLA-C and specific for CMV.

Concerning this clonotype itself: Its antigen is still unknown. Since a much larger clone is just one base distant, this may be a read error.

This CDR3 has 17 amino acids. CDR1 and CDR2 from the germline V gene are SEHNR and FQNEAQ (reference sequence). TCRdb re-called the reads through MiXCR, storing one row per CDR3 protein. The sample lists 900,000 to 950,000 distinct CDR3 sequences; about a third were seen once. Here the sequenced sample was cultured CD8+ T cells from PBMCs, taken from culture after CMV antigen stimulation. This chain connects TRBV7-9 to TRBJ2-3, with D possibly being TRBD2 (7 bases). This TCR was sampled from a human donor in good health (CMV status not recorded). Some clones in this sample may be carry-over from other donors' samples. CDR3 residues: CANSPTRKGGGTDTQYF. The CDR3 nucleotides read TGTGCCAACAGCCCCACGAGAAAGGGGGGGGGCACAGATACGCAGTATTTT.